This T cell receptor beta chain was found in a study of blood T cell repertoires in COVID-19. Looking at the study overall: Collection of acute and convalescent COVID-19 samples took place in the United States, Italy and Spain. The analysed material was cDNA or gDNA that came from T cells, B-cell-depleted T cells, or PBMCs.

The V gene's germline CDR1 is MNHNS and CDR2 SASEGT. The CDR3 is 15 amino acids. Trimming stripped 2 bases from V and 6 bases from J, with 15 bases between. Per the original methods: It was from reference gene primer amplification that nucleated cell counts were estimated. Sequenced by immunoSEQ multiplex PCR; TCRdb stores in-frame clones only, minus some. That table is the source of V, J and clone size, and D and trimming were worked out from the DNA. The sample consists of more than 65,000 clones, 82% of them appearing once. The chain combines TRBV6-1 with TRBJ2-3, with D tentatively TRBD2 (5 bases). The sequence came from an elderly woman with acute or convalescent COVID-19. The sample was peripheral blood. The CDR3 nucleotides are TGTGCCAGCAGTGAAATGGGCCGTTCGGGGGATACGCAGTATTTT. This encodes CASSEMGRSGDTQYF.